This T cell receptor (beta chain) is from a study of post-analysis software for immune sequencing data. General study results and limits: Under the F measure, samples that were prepared in one batch clustered strongly together. TRBV5-6, TRBV5-1 and TRBV20-1 were among several TRBV segments more frequent in patients than controls.

Germline assignment: CDR1 MGHRA and CDR2 YSYEKL. The CDR3 extends over 14 amino acids. V lost 3 bases and J 5 bases, leaving 13 bases between the germline ends. In the case of this clonotype: Its specificity is not known.

Unique-molecular-identifier-tagged TCR beta cDNA libraries were used. Some 500,000 cDNA molecules were obtained per 1 to 10 million input T cells. MiXCR, run by TCRdb on the PCR reads, gives a single entry per CDR3 protein. The sample includes more than 350,000 distinct CDR3 sequences, 30% to 45% of them seen just once. This TCR came from a girl aged 2 to 10 with multiple sclerosis. Sequences were obtained from blood. This chain uses TRBV4-1 with TRBJ1-2, with D possibly being TRBD1 (5 bases). DNA for the CDR3: TGCGCCAGCAGCCAGTTTCAGGGAGTTTATGGCTACACCTTC. This sequence encodes CASSQFQGVYGYTF.